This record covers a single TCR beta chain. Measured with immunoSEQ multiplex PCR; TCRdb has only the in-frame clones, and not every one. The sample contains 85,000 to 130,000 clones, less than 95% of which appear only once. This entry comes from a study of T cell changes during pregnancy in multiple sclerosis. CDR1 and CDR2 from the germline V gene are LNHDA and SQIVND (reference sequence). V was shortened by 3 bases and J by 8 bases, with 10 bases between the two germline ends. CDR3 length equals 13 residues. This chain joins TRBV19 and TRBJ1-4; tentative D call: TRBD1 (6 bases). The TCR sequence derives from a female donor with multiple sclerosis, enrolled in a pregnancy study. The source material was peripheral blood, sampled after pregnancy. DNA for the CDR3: TGTGCCAGTAGTATGGGACATGGGGAAAAACTGTTTTTT. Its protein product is CASSMGHGEKLFF.